A selection of T cell receptor beta chains follows, all from one sample in a study of identical twins. TCRdb independently ran MiXCR on the 5' RACE reads; one entry per CDR3 protein. The sample shows under 900,000 distinct CDR3 sequences, over 15% of them seen only once. This sample also belongs to another study, concerning T cells expressing NK-cell markers.

Sequenced input: PBMCs. The receptors were sampled from a woman aged 18-29 years in good health. CDR3s leave out the opening cysteine and the closing phenylalanine or tryptophan. The order of the fields is V gene, D gene, J gene, CDR3 protein. D genes are given only for firm matches.

>TRBV6-5|NA|TRBJ2-4
ASSYGGWTKNIQY
>TRBV11-2|NA|TRBJ2-7
ASNRDGSYEQY
>TRBV12-3/TRBV12-4|TRBD1|TRBJ1-4
ASSLRAGGGHEKLF
>TRBV5-1|NA|TRBJ2-3
ASSSLRDSTDTQY
>TRBV4-2|NA|TRBJ1-3
ASSQEPWGSGNTIY
>TRBV20-1|NA|TRBJ2-1
SARNRELVGAYDEQF
>TRBV6-1|NA|TRBJ2-7
ASSRRVSNYEQY
>TRBV29-1|TRBD1|TRBJ1-1
SVLGQGEDPF
>TRBV20-1|NA|TRBJ2-7
SARVEGSEGQY
>TRBV20-1|NA|TRBJ2-1
SARGGTYNEQF
>TRBV6-6|NA|TRBJ1-1
ASSYSTGSEAF
>TRBV6-2/TRBV6-3|NA|TRBJ2-1
ASSYTLWEQF